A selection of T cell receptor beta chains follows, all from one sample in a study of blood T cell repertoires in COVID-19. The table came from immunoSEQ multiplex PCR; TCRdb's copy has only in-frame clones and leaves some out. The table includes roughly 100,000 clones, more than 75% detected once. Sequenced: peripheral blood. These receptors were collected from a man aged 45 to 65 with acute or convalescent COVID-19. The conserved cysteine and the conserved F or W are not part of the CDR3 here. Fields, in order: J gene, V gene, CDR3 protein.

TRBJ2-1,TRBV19,ASSISSGGRANNEQF
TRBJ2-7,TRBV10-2,ASWGEWDSGYEQY
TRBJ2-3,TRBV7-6,ASTYTDTQY
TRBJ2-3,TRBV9,ASSVGAGASGSDTQY
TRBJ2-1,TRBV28,ASSLKGQEQF
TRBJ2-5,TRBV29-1,SVTSAQETQY
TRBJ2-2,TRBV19,ASRRGHGSNTGELF
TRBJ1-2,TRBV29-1,SVPDRVGGYT
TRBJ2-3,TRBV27,ASSYSGRTLSTDTQY
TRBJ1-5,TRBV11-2,ASSPRRVGYSNQPQH
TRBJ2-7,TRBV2,ASSGAGPSYEQY
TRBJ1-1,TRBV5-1,ASSLGAGGNTEAF
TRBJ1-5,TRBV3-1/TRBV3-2,ASSQGSGNQPQH
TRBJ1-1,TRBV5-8,ASSPFFRTALNTEAF
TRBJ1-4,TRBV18,ASSLDTGATEKLF
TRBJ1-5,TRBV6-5,ASRGQGLTQPQH